The 15 T cell receptor beta chains below were found in one sample sequenced in a study of blood T cells in healthy people across ages (dated by TCRdb to about 2015). Library method: 5' RACE. These reads were obtained on an Illumina HiSeq 2500. A second PCR of about 6 to 12 cycles was performed with a sample-barcoded 5' primer and a J-beta primer mix. TCRdb trimmed public reads at Q25 via fastp, called clones via MiXCR and kept in-frame beta chains. Duplicate CDR3 protein sequences are folded into a single record with the most common DNA and genes. The sample table contains 700,000 to 950,000 distinct CDR3 sequences; only one count was recorded for 55% to 70% of them. The ten largest make up approximately 20% of the sample. Sequencing was done on a sample of blood. The receptor set was obtained from a man under 40 in good health.

The V call is TRBV4-1, the J call TRBJ2-7; no definite D call. The germline V gene encodes CDR1 MGHRA and CDR2 YSYEKL. Trimming removed 4 bases at V and 3 bases at J, with 10 bases between. The CDR3 is 13 residues long. The CDR3 sequence is CASSPSPNYEQYF. CDR3 coding DNA: TGCGCCAGCAGCCCCTCCCCGAACTACGAGCAGTACTTC.

This clonotype was counted a few times. V usage is TRBV20-1 and J usage is TRBJ2-1, with 10 positions matching TRBD1. From germline, CDR1 is DFQATT and CDR2 SNEGSKA (reference sequence). This CDR3 is built from 12 residues. J gave up 8 bases and V 5 bases, and 3 bases lay outside the gene matches. The CDR3 sequence is CSAGDRGYEQFF. The CDR3 DNA reads TGCAGTGCTGGGGACAGGGGATATGAGCAGTTCTTC.

The chain links TRBV10-3 to TRBJ2-7; TRBD2 is a possible D gene (7 bases). This CDR3 has 16 residues. Germline V gives CDR1 ENHRY, CDR2 SYGVKD. V dropped 6 bases and J dropped 1 base, with 19 bases sitting between them. The CDR3 spells CAISQFTGRGSYEQYF. The CDR3 DNA sequence: TGTGCCATCAGCCAATTTACAGGGAGGGGATCCTACGAGCAGTACTTC.

V gene TRBV7-9 combines with J gene TRBJ1-2; 10 bases match TRBD1. V trimming: 5 bases; J trimming: 13 bases; junction bases outside the gene matches: 7. The CDR3 consists of 12 residues. Germline V gene lookup returns CDR1 SEHNR and CDR2 FQNEAQ (reference sequence). CDR3 in amino acids: CASSADRGGFTF. The CDR3 DNA sequence: TGTGCCAGCAGCGCGGACAGGGGGGGATTCACCTTC.

The J gene is TRBJ2-1, the V gene TRBV27; 8 bases line up with TRBD2. After removal of 10 bases from V and 0 bases from J, the junction contained 2 bases not matched to a gene. This CDR3 contains 13 residues. Germline CDR1 and CDR2: MNHEY and SMNVEV (reference sequence). The CDR3 sequence: CAIAGNSYNEQFF. The CDR3 DNA reads TGTGCCATAGCGGGAAACTCCTACAATGAGCAGTTCTTC.

The rearrangement links TRBV11-1 to TRBJ2-3; D might be TRBD2 (5 bases). The CDR3 sequence is 15 residues long. V was pared by 2 bases and J by 1 base, with 10 bases between. Germline lookup yields CDR1 SGHAT and CDR2 FQDESV (reference sequence). For the CDR3, the DNA is TGTGCCAGCAGCTTATTCAGGAGGCGCACAGATACGCAGTATTTT. Translating gives CASSLFRRRTDTQYF.

This clonotype was counted between two and nine times. V usage is TRBV7-2 and J usage is TRBJ1-6; D is perhaps TRBD1 (5 bases). The CDR3 runs 17 residues. Germline CDR1 SGHTA, CDR2 FQGNSA. The V gene lost 3 bases and the J gene lost 5 bases, with 17 bases spanning the gap. This chain's CDR3 is CASSFKGTSDNNSPLHF. For the CDR3, the DNA is TGTGCCAGCAGCTTTAAGGGGACCTCTGATAATAATTCACCCCTCCACTTT.

This clonotype was seen a handful of times. This chain joins TRBV20-1 and TRBJ2-5, with D perhaps matching TRBD1 or TRBD2 (5 bases each). The CDR3 runs to 13 residues. Germline V CDR1 and CDR2: DFQATT, SNEGSKA (reference sequence). The V end lost 6 bases, the J end lost 1 base, and 12 bases lay between the germline ends. Written as DNA, the CDR3 is TGCAGTGCCCCAACCGGGACCCAAGAGACCCAGTACTTC. Translation: CSAPTGTQETQYF.

This clonotype was detected only once. The chain links TRBV20-1 to TRBJ2-5; 9 nucleotides line up with TRBD2. CDR3 length: 17 amino acids. After removal of 5 bases from V and 1 base from J, the junction contained 14 bases not matched to a gene. CDR1 DFQATT and CDR2 SNEGSKA come from the germline V gene (reference sequence). The CDR3 DNA reads TGCAGTGCTCTCCATACAATTGCTAGCGGGACCCAAGAGACCCAGTACTTC. Amino acids: CSALHTIASGTQETQYF.

The chain uses TRBV9 and TRBJ2-1; perhaps TRBD2 as D (5 bases). V lost 2 bases, J lost 6 bases, and 12 bases lay in between. Germline loops: CDR1 SGDLS, CDR2 YYNGEE. This CDR3 is built from 14 residues. The DNA for the CDR3 is TGTGCCAGCAGCGTTCGGTGGGAGATCAATGAGCAGTTCTTC. Its protein is CASSVRWEINEQFF.

The V call is TRBV2, the J call TRBJ2-7, with a tentative D call TRBD1 (6 bases). Between the trimmed V and J ends, which lost 7 bases and 4 bases, there was a span of 14 bases. The CDR3 has 13 amino acids. Germline CDR1 reads SNHLY; CDR2 reads FYNNEI. CDR3 amino acids: CASKWPGQYEQYF. The DNA of the CDR3 is TGTGCCAGCAAATGGCCGGGACAATACGAGCAGTACTTC.

The chain employs TRBV28 and TRBJ2-7; 7 bases are a match to TRBD1. With V trimmed by 5 bases and J by 2 bases, 3 bases remained unmatched. CDR3 length equals 13 residues. Per germline, CDR1 MDHEN and CDR2 SYDVKM. The CDR3 bases are TGTGCCAGCAGTGGGACAGTAACCTACGAGCAGTACTTC. It specifies CASSGTVTYEQYF.

The chain joins TRBV24-1 to TRBJ1-1, with D unresolved. The CDR3 consists of 14 residues. In germline, CDR1 is KGHDR, CDR2 SFDVKD. V was pared by 7 bases and J by 0 bases, with 11 bases between. The CDR3 bases are TGTGCCACCAGGGAGGGTGGGATGAACACTGAAGCTTTCTTT. The encoded protein is CATREGGMNTEAFF.

This chain connects TRBV2 to TRBJ1-1; D might be TRBD1 (6 bases). The CDR3 loop spans 13 amino acids. Per germline, CDR1 SNHLY and CDR2 FYNNEI. The V end lost 5 bases, the J end lost 6 bases, and 13 bases lay between the germline ends. The CDR3 reads CASSYRVDAEAFF. In DNA, the CDR3 is TGTGCCAGCAGTTACAGGGTTGACGCTGAAGCTTTCTTT.

This chain uses TRBV7-2 with TRBJ1-1; maybe TRBD1 (6 bases). The CDR3 is 14 amino acids. Trimming took off 5 bases at V and 3 bases at J, with 13 bases between the two ends. Germline assignment: CDR1 SGHTA and CDR2 FQGNSA. CDR3 loop: CASSTQGLYTEAFF. The CDR3 nucleotides are TGTGCCAGCAGCACTCAGGGGCTGTACACTGAAGCTTTCTTT.